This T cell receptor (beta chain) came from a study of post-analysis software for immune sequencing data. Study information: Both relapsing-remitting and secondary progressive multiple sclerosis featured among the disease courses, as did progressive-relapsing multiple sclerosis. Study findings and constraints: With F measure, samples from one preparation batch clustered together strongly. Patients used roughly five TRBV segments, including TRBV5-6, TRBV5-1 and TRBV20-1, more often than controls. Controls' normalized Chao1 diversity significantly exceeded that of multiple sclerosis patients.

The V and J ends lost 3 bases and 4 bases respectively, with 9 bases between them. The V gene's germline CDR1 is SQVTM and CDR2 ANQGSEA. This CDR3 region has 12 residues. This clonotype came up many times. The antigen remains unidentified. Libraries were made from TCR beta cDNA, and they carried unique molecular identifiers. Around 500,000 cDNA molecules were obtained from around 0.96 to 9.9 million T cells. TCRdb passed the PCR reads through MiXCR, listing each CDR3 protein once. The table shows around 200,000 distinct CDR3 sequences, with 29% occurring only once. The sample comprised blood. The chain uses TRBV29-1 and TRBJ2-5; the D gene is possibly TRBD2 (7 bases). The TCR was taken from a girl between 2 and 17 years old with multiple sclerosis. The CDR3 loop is CSVEGGPETQYF. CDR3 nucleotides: TGCAGCGTTGAGGGGGGGCCAGAGACCCAGTACTTC. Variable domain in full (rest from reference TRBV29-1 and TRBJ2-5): SAVISQKPSRDICQRGTSLTIQCQVDSQVTMMFWYRQQPGQSLTLIATANQGSEATYESGFVIDKFPISRPNLTFSTLTVSNMSPEDSSIYLCSVEGGPETQYFGPGTRLLVL.